This TCR beta chain was captured by sequencing in a study of beta chain features in type 1 diabetes. Of the isolated RNA, all was reverse transcribed, and so the sequenced material was expressed TCRB transcripts. The assay was immunoSEQ multiplex PCR, and TCRdb's table has in-frame clones only and misses some. The sample yields 360,000 or so clones, roughly a fifth seen once. V lost 3 bases and J 1 base, leaving 15 bases between the germline ends. The CDR3 has 16 amino acids. CDR1 is SGHVS, CDR2 FQNEAQ, per germline. This chain joins TRBV7-8 and TRBJ2-5; perhaps TRBD2 as D (6 bases). The sample taken for sequencing was naive CD4+ T cells from blood. The receptor's source is a woman aged 18-29 years in good health. The CDR3 spells CASSFTFRGLQETQYF. CDR3 bases: TGTGCCAGCAGCTTCACCTTCCGGGGACTCCAAGAGACCCAGTACTTC. The variable domain in full, completed from reference TRBV7-8 and TRBJ2-5, reads GAGVSQSPRYKVAKRGQDVALRCDPISGHVSLFWYQQALGQGPEFLTYFQNEAQLDKSGLPSDRFFAERPEGSVSTLKIQRTQQEDSAVYLCASSFTFRGLQETQYFGPGTRLLVL.